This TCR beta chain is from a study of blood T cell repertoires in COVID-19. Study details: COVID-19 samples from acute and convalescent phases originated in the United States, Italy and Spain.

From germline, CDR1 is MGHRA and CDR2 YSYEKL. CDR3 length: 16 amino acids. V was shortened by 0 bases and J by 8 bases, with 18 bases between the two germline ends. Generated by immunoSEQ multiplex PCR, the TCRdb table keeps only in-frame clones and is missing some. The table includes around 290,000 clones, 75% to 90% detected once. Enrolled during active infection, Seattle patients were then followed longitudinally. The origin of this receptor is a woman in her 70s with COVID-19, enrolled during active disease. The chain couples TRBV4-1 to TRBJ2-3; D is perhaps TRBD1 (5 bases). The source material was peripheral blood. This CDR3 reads CASSQEAPLTVRTQYF. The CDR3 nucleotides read TGCGCCAGCAGCCAAGAAGCCCCCCTGACAGTGCGTACGCAGTATTTT.